The clone carrying this TCR beta chain was counted at least ten times. The sample belongs to a study of tumor-infiltrating lymphocytes in primary liver carcinoma. About the study: Both sexes were represented among patients, who were 30 to 69 years old.

TCR beta cDNA came from around 500 ng total RNA, primed with a constant-region primer. Three rounds of nested multiplex PCR with slightly modified ARM-PCR produced TCR beta libraries. Researchers ran the first two PCR rounds for approximately 9 cycles each with TRBV1-TRBV30 forward primers and a C-beta reverse primer. TCRdb redid the calling of the multiplex PCR reads with MiXCR, one entry per CDR3 protein. The sample includes 300,000 to 400,000 distinct CDR3 sequences, about 65% of them seen just once. With V trimmed by 4 bases and J by 1 base, 2 bases remained unmatched. This CDR3 is 14 amino acids long. In addition to blood RNA drawn from unsorted whole blood, germline DNA was extracted.

The origin of this receptor is a man between 40 and 49 years old with primary liver carcinoma and hepatitis B virus infection. The material sequenced was peripheral blood. The chain carries TRBV12-3 or TRBV12-4 and TRBJ2-7, with 9 bases aligning to TRBD1. CDR3 sequence (DNA): TGTGCCAGCAGTTATGACAGGGGGTCCTACGAGCAGTACTTC. Translation gives CASSYDRGSYEQYF.